These T cell receptor beta chains were read from a single sample in a study of cytomegalovirus exposure and HLA in healthy donors. Repertoires were generated with immunoSEQ multiplex PCR, while TCRdb's copy carries only in-frame clones and drops some. The sample lists tens of thousands of clones, almost 70% occurring once. Material: PBMCs. These receptors originate from a man aged 25-40 years in good health and CMV-seronegative. The CDR3 runs from the conserved cysteine through the conserved F or W. Each record gives: J gene, clone size, V gene, D gene, CDR3 protein, CDR3 DNA. D genes are given only for firm matches. Size tells how often a clone was seen (once, few, many) or the class of an expanded clone, and some rows leave it out.

J gene: TRBJ1-1; clone size: .; V gene: TRBV11-3; D gene: .; CDR3 protein: CASSRQLNTEAFF; CDR3 DNA: TGTGCCAGCAGCAGACAGTTGAACACTGAAGCTTTCTTT
J gene: TRBJ2-3; clone size: .; V gene: TRBV7-2; D gene: TRBD1; CDR3 protein: CASSMGQPTDTQYF; CDR3 DNA: TGTGCCAGCAGCATGGGACAGCCCACAGATACGCAGTATTTT
J gene: TRBJ2-2; clone size: .; V gene: TRBV2; D gene: .; CDR3 protein: CASSEVPGPTGELFF; CDR3 DNA: TGTGCCAGCAGTGAAGTTCCAGGGCCCACCGGGGAGCTGTTTTTT
J gene: TRBJ1-1; clone size: .; V gene: TRBV4-1; D gene: .; CDR3 protein: CASSQVLRDTEAFF; CDR3 DNA: TGCGCCAGCAGCCAAGTACTGAGAGACACTGAAGCTTTCTTT
J gene: TRBJ1-6; clone size: .; V gene: TRBV6-7; D gene: .; CDR3 protein: CASRPEGFPYNSPLHF; CDR3 DNA: TGTGCCAGCCGGCCCGAGGGTTTCCCTTATAATTCACCCCTCCACTTT
J gene: TRBJ2-3; clone size: .; V gene: TRBV20-1; D gene: .; CDR3 protein: CSVLARDTQYF; CDR3 DNA: TGCAGTGTTCTCGCGAGGGATACGCAGTATTTT
J gene: TRBJ1-1; clone size: .; V gene: TRBV18; D gene: .; CDR3 protein: CASSQGRVGTEAFF; CDR3 DNA: TGTGCCAGCTCCCAAGGGAGGGTAGGTACTGAAGCTTTCTTT
J gene: TRBJ2-1; clone size: once; V gene: TRBV4-2; D gene: TRBD2; CDR3 protein: CASSQVPSSGSFGNEQFF; CDR3 DNA: TGTGCCAGCAGCCAAGTGCCCAGTAGCGGGAGTTTTGGCAATGAGCAGTTCTTC
J gene: TRBJ2-1; clone size: .; V gene: TRBV6-1; D gene: TRBD1; CDR3 protein: CASSEAKGQEFF; CDR3 DNA: TGTGCCAGCAGTGAAGCTAAGGGACAGGAGTTCTTC
J gene: TRBJ2-2; clone size: .; V gene: TRBV7-7; D gene: .; CDR3 protein: CASSPDAIGELFF; CDR3 DNA: TGTGCTAGCAGCCCCGATGCGATCGGGGAGCTGTTTTTT
J gene: TRBJ2-7; clone size: .; V gene: TRBV7-2; D gene: .; CDR3 protein: CASSQNWATLSEQYF; CDR3 DNA: TGTGCCAGCAGCCAAAACTGGGCTACGCTCTCCGAGCAGTACTTC
J gene: TRBJ1-4; clone size: .; V gene: TRBV7-9; D gene: TRBD1; CDR3 protein: CASSLARDRQKLFF; CDR3 DNA: TGTGCCAGCAGCTTAGCCCGGGACAGACAAAAACTGTTTTTT
J gene: TRBJ2-1; clone size: .; V gene: TRBV6-1; D gene: TRBD1; CDR3 protein: CASSGQGYYNEQFF; CDR3 DNA: TGTGCCAGCAGTGGACAGGGATACTACAATGAGCAGTTCTTC
J gene: TRBJ2-7; clone size: .; V gene: TRBV5-6; D gene: .; CDR3 protein: CASSGVPGEQYF; CDR3 DNA: TGTGCCAGCAGCGGAGTGCCGGGCGAGCAGTACTTC
J gene: TRBJ1-1; clone size: few; V gene: TRBV25-1; D gene: .; CDR3 protein: CASSAQSGKGDTEAFF; CDR3 DNA: TGTGCCAGCAGTGCCCAATCAGGGAAAGGGGACACTGAAGCTTTCTTT
J gene: TRBJ1-4; clone size: .; V gene: TRBV15; D gene: .; CDR3 protein: CATSRPTRRNEKLFF; CDR3 DNA: TGTGCCACCAGCAGACCGACACGTCGAAATGAAAAACTGTTTTTT
J gene: TRBJ2-2; clone size: .; V gene: TRBV11-2; D gene: .; CDR3 protein: CASSPLGGAAGELFF; CDR3 DNA: TGTGCCAGCAGCCCCCTTGGGGGGGCTGCCGGGGAGCTGTTTTTT
J gene: TRBJ2-4; clone size: .; V gene: TRBV6-5; D gene: TRBD1; CDR3 protein: CASKTGGRSNIQYF; CDR3 DNA: TGTGCCAGCAAGACAGGGGGCAGGTCTAACATTCAGTACTTC